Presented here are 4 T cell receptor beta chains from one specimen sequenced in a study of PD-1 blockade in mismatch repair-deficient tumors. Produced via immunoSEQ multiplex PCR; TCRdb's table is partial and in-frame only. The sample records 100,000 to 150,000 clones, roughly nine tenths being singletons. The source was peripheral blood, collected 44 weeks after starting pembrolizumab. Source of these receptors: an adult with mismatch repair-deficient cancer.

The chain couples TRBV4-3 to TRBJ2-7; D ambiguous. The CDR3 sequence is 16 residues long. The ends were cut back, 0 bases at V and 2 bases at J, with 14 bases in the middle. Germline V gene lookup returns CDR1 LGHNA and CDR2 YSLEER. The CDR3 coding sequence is TGCGCCAGCAGCCAAGAGAAAAGGGCAGGCCCCTACGAGCAGTACTTC. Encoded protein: CASSQEKRAGPYEQYF.

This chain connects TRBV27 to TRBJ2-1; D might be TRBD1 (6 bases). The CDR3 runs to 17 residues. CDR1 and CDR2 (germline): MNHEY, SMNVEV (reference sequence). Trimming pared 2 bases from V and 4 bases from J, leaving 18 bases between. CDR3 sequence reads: CASSLVGGSTGYNEQFF. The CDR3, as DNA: TGTGCCAGCAGTTTAGTCGGCGGATCGACAGGATACAATGAGCAGTTCTTC.

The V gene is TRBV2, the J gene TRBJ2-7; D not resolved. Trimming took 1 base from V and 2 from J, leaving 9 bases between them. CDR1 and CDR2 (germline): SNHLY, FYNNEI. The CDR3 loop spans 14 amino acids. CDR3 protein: CASSEEFTPYEQYF. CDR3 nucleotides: TGTGCCAGCAGTGAAGAATTTACCCCCTACGAGCAGTACTTC.

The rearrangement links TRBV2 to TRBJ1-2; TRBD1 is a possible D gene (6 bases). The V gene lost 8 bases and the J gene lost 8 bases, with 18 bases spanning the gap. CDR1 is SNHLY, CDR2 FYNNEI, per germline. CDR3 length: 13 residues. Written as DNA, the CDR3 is TGTGCCAGCGCGGCGGGGGCGCCTGGCGGCTACACCTTC. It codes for CASAAGAPGGYTF.